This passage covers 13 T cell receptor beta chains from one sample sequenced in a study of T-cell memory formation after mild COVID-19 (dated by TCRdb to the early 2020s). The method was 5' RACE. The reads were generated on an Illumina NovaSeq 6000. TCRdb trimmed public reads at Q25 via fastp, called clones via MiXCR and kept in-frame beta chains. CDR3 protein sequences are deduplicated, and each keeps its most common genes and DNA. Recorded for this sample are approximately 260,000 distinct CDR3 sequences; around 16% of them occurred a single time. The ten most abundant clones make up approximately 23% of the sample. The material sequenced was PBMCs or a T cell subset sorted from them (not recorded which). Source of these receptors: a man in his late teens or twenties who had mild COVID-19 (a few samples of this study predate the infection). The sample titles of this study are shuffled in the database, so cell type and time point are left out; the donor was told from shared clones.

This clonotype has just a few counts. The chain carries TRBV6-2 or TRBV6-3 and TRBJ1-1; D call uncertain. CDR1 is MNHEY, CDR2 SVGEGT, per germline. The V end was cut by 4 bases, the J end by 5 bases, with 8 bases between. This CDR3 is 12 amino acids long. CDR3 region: CASSWTQTEAFF. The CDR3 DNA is TGTGCCAGCAGTTGGACTCAGACTGAAGCTTTCTTT.

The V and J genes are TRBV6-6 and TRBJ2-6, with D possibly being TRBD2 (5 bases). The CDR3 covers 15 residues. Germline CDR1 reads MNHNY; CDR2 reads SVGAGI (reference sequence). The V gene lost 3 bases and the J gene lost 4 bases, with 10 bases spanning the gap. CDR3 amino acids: CASSYEGSGANVLTF. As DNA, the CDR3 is TGTGCCAGCAGTTATGAGGGATCCGGGGCCAACGTCCTGACTTTC.

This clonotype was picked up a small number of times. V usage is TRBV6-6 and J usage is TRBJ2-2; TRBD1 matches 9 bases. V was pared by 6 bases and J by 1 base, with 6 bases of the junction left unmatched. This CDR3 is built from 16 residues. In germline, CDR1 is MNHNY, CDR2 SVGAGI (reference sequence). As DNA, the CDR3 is TGTGCCAGCAGAACAGGGGGCTCGGGGAACACCGGGGAGCTGTTTTTT. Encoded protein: CASRTGGSGNTGELFF.

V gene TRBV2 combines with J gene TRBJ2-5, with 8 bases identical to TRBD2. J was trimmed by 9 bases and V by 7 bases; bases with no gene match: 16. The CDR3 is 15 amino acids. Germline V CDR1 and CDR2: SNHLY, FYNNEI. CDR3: CASIFQAGARSAQYF. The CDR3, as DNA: TGTGCCAGCATTTTCCAAGCGGGGGCAAGATCCGCCCAGTACTTC.

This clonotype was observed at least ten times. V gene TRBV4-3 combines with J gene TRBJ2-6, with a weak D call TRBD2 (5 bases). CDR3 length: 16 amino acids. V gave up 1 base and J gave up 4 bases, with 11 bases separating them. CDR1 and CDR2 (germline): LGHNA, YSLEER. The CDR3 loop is CASSQVRETGANVLTF. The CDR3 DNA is TGCGCCAGCAGCCAAGTGAGGGAAACAGGGGCCAACGTCCTGACTTTC.

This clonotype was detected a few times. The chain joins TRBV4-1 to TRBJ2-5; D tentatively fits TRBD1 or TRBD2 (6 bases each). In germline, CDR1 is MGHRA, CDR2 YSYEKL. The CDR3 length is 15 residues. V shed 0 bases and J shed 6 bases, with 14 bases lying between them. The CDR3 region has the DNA TGCGCCAGCAGCCAAGATAGCGGACAGTCGAAGACCCAGTACTTC. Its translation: CASSQDSGQSKTQYF.

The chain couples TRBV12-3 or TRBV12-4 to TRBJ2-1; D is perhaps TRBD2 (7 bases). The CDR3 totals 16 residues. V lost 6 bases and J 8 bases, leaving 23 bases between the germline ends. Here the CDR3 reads CASRPPWGGPFDEQFF. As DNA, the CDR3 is TGTGCCAGCAGGCCCCCTTGGGGGGGGCCTTTCGATGAGCAGTTCTTC.

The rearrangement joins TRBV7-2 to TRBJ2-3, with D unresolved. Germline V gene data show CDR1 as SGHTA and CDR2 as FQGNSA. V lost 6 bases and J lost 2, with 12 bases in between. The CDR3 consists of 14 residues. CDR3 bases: TGTGCCAGCAGGATACGGGCCGTCACAGATACGCAGTATTTT. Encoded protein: CASRIRAVTDTQYF.

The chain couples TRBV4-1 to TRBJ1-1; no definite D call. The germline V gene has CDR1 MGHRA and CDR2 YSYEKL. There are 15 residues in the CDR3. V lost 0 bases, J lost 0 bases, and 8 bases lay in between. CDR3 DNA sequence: TGCGCCAGCAGCCAAGAACCAGCCATGAACACTGAAGCTTTCTTT. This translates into CASSQEPAMNTEAFF.

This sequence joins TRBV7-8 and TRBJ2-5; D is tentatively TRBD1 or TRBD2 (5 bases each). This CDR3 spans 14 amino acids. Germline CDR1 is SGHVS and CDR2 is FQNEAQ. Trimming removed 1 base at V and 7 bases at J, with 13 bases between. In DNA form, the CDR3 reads TGTGCCAGCAGCTTAGTGAGCAGGGACGGGACCCAGTACTTC. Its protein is CASSLVSRDGTQYF.

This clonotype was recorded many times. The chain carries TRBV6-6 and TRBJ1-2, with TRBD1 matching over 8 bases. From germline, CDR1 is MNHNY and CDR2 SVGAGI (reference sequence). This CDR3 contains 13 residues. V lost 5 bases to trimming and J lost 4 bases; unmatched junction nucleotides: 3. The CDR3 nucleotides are TGTGCCAGCAGTCCGGACAGGGCCTATGGCTACACCTTC. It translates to CASSPDRAYGYTF.

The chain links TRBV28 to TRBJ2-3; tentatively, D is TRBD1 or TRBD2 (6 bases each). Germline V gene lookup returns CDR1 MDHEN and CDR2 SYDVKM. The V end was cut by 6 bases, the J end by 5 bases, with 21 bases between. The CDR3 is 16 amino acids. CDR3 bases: TGTGCCAGCAGCAGCCCACAGGGAGGTAGTGGAGATACGCAGTATTTT. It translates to CASSSPQGGSGDTQYF.

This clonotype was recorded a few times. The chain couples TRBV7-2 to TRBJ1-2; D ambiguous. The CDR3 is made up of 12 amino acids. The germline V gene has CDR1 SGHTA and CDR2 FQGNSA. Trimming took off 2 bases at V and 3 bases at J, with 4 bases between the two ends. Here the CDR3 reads CASSLSYYGYTF. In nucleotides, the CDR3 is TGTGCCAGCAGCTTATCTTACTATGGCTACACCTTC.